This T cell receptor (beta chain) was recovered during a study of shared clonotypes between healthy human individuals. This clone was recorded only once. Repertoires were generated with immunoSEQ multiplex PCR, while TCRdb's copy carries only in-frame clones and drops some. The data show over 2 million clones, about 90% seen once. The CDR3 totals 18 residues. Germline V gene data show CDR1 as SGHDN and CDR2 as FVKESK. V shed 5 bases and J 2 bases; nucleotides not matched to a gene: 15. The sample taken for sequencing was naive CD4+ T cells from PBMCs. Subset specified: CD45RA+ positively selected. The chain employs TRBV14 and TRBJ2-7, with 10 nucleotides matching TRBD2. This TCR was sampled from a man aged 18 to 30 in good health. Some clones in this sample may be carry-over from other donors' samples. The CDR3 sequence: CASSRPGTSVAQPYEQYF. CDR3 DNA: TGTGCCAGCAGCAGACCCGGGACTAGCGTCGCTCAACCCTACGAGCAGTACTTC.